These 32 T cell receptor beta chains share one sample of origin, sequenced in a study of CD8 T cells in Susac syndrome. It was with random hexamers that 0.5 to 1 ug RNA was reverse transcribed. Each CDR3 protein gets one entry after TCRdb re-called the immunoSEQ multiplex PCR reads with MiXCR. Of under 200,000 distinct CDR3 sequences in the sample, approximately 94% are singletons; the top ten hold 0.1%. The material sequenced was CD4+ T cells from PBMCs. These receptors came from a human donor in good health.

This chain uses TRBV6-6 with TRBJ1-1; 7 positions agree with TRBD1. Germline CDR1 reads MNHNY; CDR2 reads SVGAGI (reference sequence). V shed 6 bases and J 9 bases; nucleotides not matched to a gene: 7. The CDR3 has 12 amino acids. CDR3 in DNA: TGTGCCAGCAGATCCACAGGGGACCAAGCTTTCTTT. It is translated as CASRSTGDQAFF.

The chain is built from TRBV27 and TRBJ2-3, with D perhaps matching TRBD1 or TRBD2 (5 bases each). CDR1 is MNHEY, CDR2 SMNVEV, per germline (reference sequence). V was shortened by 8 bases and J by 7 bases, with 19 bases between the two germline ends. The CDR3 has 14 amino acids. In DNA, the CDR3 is TGTGCCAGCCGGGGCAGAGCGAGATTTAATACGCAGTATTTT. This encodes CASRGRARFNTQYF.

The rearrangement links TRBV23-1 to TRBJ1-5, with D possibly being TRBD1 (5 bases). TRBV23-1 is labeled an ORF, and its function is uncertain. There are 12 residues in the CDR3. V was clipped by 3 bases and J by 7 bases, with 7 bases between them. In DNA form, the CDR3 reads TGCGCCAGCAGTCAGGGGGGACAGCCCCAGCATTTT. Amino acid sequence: CASSQGGQPQHF.

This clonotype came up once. As DNA, the CDR3 is TGCAGCGTCGGGAGTACTACTGAAGCTTTCTTT. It encodes CSVGSTTEAFF. This rearrangement joins TRBV29-1 to TRBJ1-1; no reliable D call. CDR1 is SQVTM, CDR2 ANQGSEA, per germline. This CDR3 region has 11 residues. V lost 6 bases and J 5 bases, leaving 10 bases between the germline ends.

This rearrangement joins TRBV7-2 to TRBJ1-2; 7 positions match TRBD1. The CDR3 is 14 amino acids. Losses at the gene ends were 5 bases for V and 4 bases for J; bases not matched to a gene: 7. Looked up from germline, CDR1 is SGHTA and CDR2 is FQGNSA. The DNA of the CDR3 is TGTGCCAGCAGCCCCTCGACAGGGAGCTATGGCTACACCTTC. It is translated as CASSPSTGSYGYTF. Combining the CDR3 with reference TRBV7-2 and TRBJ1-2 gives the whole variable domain GAGVSQSPSNKVTEKGKDVELRCDPISGHTALYWYRQSLGQGLEFLIYFQGNSAPDKSGLPSDRFSAERTGGSVSTLTIQRTQQEDSAVYLCASSPSTGSYGYTFGSGTRLTVV.

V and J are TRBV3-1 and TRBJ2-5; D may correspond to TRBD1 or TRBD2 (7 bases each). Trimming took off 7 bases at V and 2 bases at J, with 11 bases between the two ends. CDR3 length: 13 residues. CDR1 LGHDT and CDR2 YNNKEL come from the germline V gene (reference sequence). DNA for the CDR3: TGTGCCAGCACCCAGGGGGGGCAAGAGACCCAGTACTTC. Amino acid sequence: CASTQGGQETQYF.

The CDR3 sequence: CASSVISGVGANVLTF. CDR3 sequence (DNA): TGTGCCAGCTCAGTTATATCAGGGGTTGGGGCCAACGTCCTGACTTTC. This chain links TRBV6-2 or TRBV6-3 with TRBJ2-6; D perhaps matches TRBD1 (6 bases). V dropped 8 bases and J dropped 3 bases, with 17 bases sitting between them. This CDR3 spans 16 amino acids. Per the germline V gene, CDR1 is MNHEY and CDR2 is SVGEGT.

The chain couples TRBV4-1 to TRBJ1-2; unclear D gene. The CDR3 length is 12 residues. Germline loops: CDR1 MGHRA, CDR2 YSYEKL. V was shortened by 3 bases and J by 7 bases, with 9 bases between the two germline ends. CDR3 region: CASSQEISGYTF. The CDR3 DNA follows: TGCGCCAGCAGCCAGGAGATCAGTGGCTACACCTTC.

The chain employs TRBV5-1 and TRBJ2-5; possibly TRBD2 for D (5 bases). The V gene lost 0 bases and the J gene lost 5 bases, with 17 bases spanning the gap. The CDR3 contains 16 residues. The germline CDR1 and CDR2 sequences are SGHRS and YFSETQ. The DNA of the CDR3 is TGCGCCAGCAGCTTGGTGATGGGCAGCGGTGGGGAGACCCAGTACTTC. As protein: CASSLVMGSGGETQYF.

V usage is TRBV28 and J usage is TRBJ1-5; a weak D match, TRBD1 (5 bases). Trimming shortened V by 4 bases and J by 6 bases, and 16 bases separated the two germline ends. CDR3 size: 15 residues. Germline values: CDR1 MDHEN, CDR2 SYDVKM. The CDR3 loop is CASSWAQAGGQPQHF. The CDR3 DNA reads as TGTGCCAGCAGTTGGGCACAGGCAGGTGGTCAGCCCCAGCATTTT. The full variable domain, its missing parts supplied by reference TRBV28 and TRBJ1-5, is DVKVTQSSRYLVKRTGEKVFLECVQDMDHENMFWYRQDPGLGLRLIYFSYDVKMKEKGDIPEGYSVSREKKERFSLILESASTNQTSMYLCASSWAQAGGQPQHFGDGTRLSIL.

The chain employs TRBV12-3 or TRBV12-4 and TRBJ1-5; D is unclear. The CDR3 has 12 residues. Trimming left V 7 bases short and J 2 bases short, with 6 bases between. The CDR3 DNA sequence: TGTGCCAGCAACTTTGGCAATCAGCCCCAGCATTTT. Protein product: CASNFGNQPQHF.

CDR3 DNA sequence: TGTGCCAGCAGCCCCAGGGAGTCAGGGGAAGCTTTCTTT. Its protein is CASSPRESGEAFF. J is TRBJ1-1 and V is TRBV9; D is perhaps TRBD1 (5 bases). The length of the CDR3 is 13 residues. Deletions cut 4 bases from V and 8 bases from J, with 15 bases between. Germline V gives CDR1 SGDLS, CDR2 YYNGEE.

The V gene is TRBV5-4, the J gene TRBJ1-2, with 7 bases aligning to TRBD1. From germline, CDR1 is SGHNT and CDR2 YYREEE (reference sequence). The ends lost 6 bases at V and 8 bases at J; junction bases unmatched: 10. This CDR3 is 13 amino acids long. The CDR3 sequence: CASTPLGGGGYTF. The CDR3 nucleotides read TGTGCCAGCACCCCGTTAGGGGGCGGGGGCTACACCTTC.

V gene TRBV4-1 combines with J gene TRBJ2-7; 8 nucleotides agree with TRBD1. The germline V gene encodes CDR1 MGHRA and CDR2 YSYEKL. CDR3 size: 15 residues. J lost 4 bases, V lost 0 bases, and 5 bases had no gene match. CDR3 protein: CASSQDRTGSYEQYV. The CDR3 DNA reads TGCGCCAGCAGCCAAGACCGGACAGGGAGTTACGAGCAGTACGTC.

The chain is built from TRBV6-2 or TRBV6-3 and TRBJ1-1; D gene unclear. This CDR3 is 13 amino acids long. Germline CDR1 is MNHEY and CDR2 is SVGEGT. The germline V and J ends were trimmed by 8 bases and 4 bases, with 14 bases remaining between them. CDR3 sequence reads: CASGRKTLTEAFF. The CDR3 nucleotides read TGTGCCAGCGGGCGAAAGACCCTCACTGAAGCTTTCTTT.

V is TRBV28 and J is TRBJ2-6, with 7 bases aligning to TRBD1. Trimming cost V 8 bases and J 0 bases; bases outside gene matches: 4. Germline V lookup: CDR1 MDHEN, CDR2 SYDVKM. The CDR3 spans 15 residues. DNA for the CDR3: TGTGCCAGCCACGGACAGGCCTCTGGGGCCAACGTCCTGACTTTC. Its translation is CASHGQASGANVLTF.

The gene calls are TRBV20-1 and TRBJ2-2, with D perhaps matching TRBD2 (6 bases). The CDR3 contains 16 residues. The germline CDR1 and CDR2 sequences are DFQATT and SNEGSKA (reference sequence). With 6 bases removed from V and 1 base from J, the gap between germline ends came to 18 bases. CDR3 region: CSAQRRIGGNTGELFF. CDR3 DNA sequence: TGCAGTGCCCAAAGACGTATCGGGGGGAACACCGGGGAGCTGTTTTTT.

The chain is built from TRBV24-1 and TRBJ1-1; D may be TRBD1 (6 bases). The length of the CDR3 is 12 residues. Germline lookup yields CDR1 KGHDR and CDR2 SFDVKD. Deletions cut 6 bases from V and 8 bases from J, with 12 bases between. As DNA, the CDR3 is TGTGCCACCAGTTCCGACAGGTCCGAAGCTTTCTTT. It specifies CATSSDRSEAFF.

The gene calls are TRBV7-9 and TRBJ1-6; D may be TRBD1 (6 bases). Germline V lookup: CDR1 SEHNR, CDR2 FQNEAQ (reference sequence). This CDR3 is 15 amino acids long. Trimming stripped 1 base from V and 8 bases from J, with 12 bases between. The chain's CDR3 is CASSLGHREDSPLHF. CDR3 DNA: TGTGCCAGCAGCTTAGGTCACAGGGAGGATTCACCCCTCCACTTT.

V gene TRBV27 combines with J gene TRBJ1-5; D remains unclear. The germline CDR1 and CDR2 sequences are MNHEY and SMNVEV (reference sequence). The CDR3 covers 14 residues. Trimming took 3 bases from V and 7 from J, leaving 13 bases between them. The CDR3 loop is CASSFFGVGQPQHF. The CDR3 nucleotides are TGTGCCAGCAGTTTTTTCGGGGTTGGGCAGCCCCAGCATTTT.

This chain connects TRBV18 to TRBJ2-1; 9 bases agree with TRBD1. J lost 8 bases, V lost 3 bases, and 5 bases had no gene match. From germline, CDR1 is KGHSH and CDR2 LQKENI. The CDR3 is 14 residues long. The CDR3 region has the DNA TGTGCCAGCTCACCGTCACAGGGGGCCGATGAGCAGTTCTTC. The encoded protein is CASSPSQGADEQFF.

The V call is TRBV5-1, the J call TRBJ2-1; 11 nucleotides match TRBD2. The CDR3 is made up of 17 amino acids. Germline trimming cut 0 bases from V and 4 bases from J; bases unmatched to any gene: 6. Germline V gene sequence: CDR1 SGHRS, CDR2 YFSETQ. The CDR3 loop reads CASSLGLAGREYNEQFF. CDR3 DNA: TGCGCCAGCAGCTTGGGACTAGCGGGGAGAGAATACAATGAGCAGTTCTTC.

CDR3 residues: CASSFYRPGMYTEAFF. CDR3 DNA: TGTGCCAGCAGTTTCTATCGGCCAGGGATGTACACTGAAGCTTTCTTT. This chain joins TRBV6-5 and TRBJ1-1; D may be TRBD1 (5 bases). The CDR3 is 16 amino acids. Looked up from germline, CDR1 is MNHEY and CDR2 is SVGAGI. The V gene lost 4 bases and the J gene lost 3 bases, with 18 bases spanning the gap.

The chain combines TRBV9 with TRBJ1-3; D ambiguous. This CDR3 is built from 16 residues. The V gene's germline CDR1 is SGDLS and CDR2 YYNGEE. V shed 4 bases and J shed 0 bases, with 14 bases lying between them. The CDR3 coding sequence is TGTGCCAGCAGCCCAGCGGGGTCCTACTCTGGAAACACCATATATTTT. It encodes CASSPAGSYSGNTIYF.

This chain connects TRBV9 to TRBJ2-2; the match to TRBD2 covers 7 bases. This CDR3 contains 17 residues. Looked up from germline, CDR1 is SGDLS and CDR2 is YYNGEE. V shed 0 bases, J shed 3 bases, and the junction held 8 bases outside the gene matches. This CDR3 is CASSVEPAGPYTGELFF. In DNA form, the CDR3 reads TGTGCCAGCAGCGTAGAGCCAGCGGGGCCTTACACCGGGGAGCTGTTTTTT.

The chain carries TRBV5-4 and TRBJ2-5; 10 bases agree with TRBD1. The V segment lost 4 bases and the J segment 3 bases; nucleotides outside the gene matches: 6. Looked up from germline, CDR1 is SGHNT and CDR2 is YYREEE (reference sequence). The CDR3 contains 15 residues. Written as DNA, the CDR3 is TGTGCCAGCAGCATCGCGGGACAGGGGAAAGAGACCCAGTACTTC. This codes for CASSIAGQGKETQYF.

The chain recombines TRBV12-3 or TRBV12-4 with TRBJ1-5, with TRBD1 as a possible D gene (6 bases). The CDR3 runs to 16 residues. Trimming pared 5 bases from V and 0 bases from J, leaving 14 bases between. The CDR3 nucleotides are TGTGCCAGCAGTATCGACAGGTTTTATAGCAATCAGCCCCAGCATTTT. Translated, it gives CASSIDRFYSNQPQHF.

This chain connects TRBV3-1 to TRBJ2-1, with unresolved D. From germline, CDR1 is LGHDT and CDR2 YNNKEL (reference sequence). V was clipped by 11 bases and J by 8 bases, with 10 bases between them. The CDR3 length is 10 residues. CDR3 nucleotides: TGTGCCGGATCTCCCCATGAGCAGTTCTTC. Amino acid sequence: CAGSPHEQFF.

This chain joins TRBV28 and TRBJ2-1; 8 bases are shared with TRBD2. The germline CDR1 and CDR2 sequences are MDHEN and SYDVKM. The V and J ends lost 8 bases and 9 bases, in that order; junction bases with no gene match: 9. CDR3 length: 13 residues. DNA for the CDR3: TGTGCCAGCGAACGGGGGGGTTACGGTGAGCAGTTCTTC. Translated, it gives CASERGGYGEQFF.

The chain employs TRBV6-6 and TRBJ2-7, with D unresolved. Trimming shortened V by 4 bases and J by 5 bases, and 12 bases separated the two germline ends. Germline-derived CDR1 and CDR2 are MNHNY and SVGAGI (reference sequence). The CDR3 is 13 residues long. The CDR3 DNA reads TGTGCCAGCAGTTTGGACGGCGTCCACGAGCAGTACGTC. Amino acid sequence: CASSLDGVHEQYV.

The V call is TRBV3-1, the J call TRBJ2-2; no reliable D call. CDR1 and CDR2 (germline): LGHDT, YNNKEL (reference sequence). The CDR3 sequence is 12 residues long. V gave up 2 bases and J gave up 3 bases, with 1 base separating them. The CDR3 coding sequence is TGTGCCAGCAGCCAACACACCGGGGAGCTGTTTTTT. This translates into CASSQHTGELFF.

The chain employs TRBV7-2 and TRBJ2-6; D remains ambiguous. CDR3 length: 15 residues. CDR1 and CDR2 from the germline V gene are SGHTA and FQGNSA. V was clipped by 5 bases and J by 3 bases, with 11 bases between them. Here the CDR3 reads CASSTRLGGANVLTF. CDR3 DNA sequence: TGTGCCAGCAGCACCCGACTGGGTGGGGCCAACGTCCTGACTTTC.